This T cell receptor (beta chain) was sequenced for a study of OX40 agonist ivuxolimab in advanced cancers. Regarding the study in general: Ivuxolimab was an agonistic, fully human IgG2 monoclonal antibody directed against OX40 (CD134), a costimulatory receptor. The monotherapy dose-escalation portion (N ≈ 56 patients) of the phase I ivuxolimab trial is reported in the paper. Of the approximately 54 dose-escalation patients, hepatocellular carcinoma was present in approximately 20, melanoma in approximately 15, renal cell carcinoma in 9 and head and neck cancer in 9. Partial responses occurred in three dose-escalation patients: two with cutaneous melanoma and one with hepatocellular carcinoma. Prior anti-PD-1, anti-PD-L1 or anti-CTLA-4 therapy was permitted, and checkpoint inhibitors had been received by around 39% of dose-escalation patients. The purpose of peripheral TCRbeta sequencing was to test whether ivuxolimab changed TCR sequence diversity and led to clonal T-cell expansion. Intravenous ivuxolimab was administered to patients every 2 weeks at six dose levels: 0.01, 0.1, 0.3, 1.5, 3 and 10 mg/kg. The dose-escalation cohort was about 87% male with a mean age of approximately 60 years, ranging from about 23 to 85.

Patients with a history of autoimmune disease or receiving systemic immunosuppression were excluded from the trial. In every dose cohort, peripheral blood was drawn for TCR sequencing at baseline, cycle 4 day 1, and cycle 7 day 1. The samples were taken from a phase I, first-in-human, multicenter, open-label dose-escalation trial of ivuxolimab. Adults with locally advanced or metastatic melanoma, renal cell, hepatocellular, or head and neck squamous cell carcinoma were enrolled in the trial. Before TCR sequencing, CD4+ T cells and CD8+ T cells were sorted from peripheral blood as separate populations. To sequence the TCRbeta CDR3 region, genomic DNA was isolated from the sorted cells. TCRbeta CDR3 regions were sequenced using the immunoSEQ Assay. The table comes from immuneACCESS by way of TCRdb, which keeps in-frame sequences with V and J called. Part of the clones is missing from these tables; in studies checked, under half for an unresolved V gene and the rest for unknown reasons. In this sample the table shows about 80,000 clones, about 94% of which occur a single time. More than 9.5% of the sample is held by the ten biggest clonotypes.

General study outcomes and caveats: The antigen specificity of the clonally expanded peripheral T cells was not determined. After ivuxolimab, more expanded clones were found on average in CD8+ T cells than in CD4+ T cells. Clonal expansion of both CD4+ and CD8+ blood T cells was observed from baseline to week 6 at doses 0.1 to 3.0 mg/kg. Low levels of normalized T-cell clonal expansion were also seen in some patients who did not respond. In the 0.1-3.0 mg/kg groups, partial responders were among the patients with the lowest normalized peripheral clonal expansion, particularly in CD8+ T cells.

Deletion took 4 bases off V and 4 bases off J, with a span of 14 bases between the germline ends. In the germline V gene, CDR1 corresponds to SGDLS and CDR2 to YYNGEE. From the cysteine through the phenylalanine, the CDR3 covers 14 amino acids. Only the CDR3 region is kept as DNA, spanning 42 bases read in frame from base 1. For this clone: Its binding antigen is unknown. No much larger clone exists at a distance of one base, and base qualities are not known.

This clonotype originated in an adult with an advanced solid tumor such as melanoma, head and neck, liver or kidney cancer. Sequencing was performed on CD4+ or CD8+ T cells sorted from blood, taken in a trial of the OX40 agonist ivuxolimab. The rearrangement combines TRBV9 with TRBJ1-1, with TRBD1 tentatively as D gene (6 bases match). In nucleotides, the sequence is TGTGCCAGCAGCCCCCCGGAGGGGGGCACTGAAGCTTTCTTT. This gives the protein CASSPPEGGTEAFF.